Described below is a single T cell receptor (beta chain) sequence and its context. The sample originates from a study of OX40 agonist ivuxolimab in advanced cancers. Whole-study context: Ivuxolimab is a fully human IgG2 antibody that activates OX40 (CD134). While on treatment, patients had intravenous ivuxolimab at 0.01 to 10 mg/kg every 2 weeks.

The CDR3 spans 18 residues. V lost 3 bases and J 1 base, leaving 19 bases between the germline ends. The germline V gene has CDR1 SGHKS and CDR2 YYEKEE (reference sequence). Autoimmune disease history or systemic immunosuppression meant exclusion. The data were produced by immunoSEQ multiplex PCR, yet TCRdb's version contains in-frame clones alone and is incomplete. The sample holds some 27,000 clones, about 86% seen once. The clonotype was recovered from an adult with an advanced solid tumor such as melanoma, head and neck, liver or kidney cancer. This specimen consisted of CD4+ or CD8+ T cells sorted from blood, obtained in a trial of the OX40 agonist ivuxolimab. The chain uses TRBV5-5 and TRBJ2-2; no firm D call. CDR3: CASSYPDPGRRNTGELFF. The CDR3 DNA reads as TGTGCCAGCAGCTATCCAGACCCAGGACGACGGAACACCGGGGAGCTGTTTTTT. Full variable domain (outside the CDR3, taken from reference TRBV5-5 and TRBJ2-2): DAGVTQSPTHLIKTRGQQVTLRCSPISGHKSVSWYQQVLGQGPQFIFQYYEKEERGRGNFPDRFSARQFPNYSSELNVNALLLGDSALYLCASSYPDPGRRNTGELFFGEGSRLTVL.